The rows below give T cell receptor beta chains drawn from one sample of a study of OX40 agonist ivuxolimab in advanced cancers. Measured with immunoSEQ multiplex PCR; TCRdb has only the in-frame clones, and not every one. The sample lists 100,000 or so clones, approximately 86% seen once, with about 0.82% in the top ten. The specimen comprised CD4+ or CD8+ T cells sorted from blood, sampled in a trial of the OX40 agonist ivuxolimab. The receptors stem from an adult with an advanced solid tumor such as melanoma, head and neck, liver or kidney cancer. The CDR3 runs from the conserved cysteine through the conserved F or W. The order of the fields is V gene, clone size, D gene, J gene, CDR3 DNA, CDR3 protein. D genes are given only for firm matches. Rows may omit the clone size; those that give it use once, few, many or a size class.

v_call: TRBV7-3; clone_size: -; d_call: -; j_call: TRBJ2-1; cdr3_nt: TGTGCCAGCAGCTCTACCAAGGGCACTGAGCAGTTCTTC; cdr3_aa: CASSSTKGTEQFF
v_call: TRBV9; clone_size: -; d_call: TRBD2; j_call: TRBJ2-3; cdr3_nt: TGTGCCAGCAGCGTTAGCGGGGCCACAGATACGCAGTATTTT; cdr3_aa: CASSVSGATDTQYF
v_call: TRBV5-4; clone_size: few; d_call: TRBD1; j_call: TRBJ1-2; cdr3_nt: TGTGCCAGCAGCTTGGACAGGGGAACCTATGGCTACACCTTC; cdr3_aa: CASSLDRGTYGYTF
v_call: TRBV27; clone_size: -; d_call: TRBD1; j_call: TRBJ1-2; cdr3_nt: TGTGCCAGCAGCCGCAATCTTGGACAGGGGGCGCAAGGCTATGGCTACACCTTC; cdr3_aa: CASSRNLGQGAQGYGYTF
v_call: TRBV6-5; clone_size: -; d_call: TRBD1; j_call: TRBJ2-2; cdr3_nt: TGTGCCAGCAATCAGGGACAGGGGGGGACCGGGGAGCTGTTTTTT; cdr3_aa: CASNQGQGGTGELFF
v_call: TRBV7-2; clone_size: once; d_call: TRBD2; j_call: TRBJ2-5; cdr3_nt: TGTGCCAGCAGCACCACCGCAGCGGGAGGGATCCAAGAGACCCAGTACTTC; cdr3_aa: CASSTTAAGGIQETQYF
v_call: TRBV9; clone_size: -; d_call: -; j_call: TRBJ1-1; cdr3_nt: TGTGCCAGCAGCGTAGCTCAAGGGTCTGAAGCTTTCTTT; cdr3_aa: CASSVAQGSEAFF
v_call: TRBV4-1; clone_size: -; d_call: -; j_call: TRBJ2-1; cdr3_nt: TGCGCCAGCAGCCAAGATAAAGGGCCTCTCTTCAACAATGAGCAGTTCTTC; cdr3_aa: CASSQDKGPLFNNEQFF
v_call: TRBV5-8; clone_size: -; d_call: -; j_call: TRBJ2-7; cdr3_nt: TGTGCCAGCACCCCCCTGCCGGTAGGGGGAGAGCAACAGCAGTACTTC; cdr3_aa: CASTPLPVGGEQQQYF
v_call: TRBV5-1; clone_size: -; d_call: -; j_call: TRBJ1-5; cdr3_nt: TGCGCCAGCAGCGAGGGGACCGGGATTCGTGAGCCCCAGCATTTT; cdr3_aa: CASSEGTGIREPQHF
v_call: TRBV6-6; clone_size: -; d_call: TRBD1; j_call: TRBJ1-5; cdr3_nt: TGTGCCAGCAGTTCTACAGGGGATCGGAATCAGCCCCAGCATTTT; cdr3_aa: CASSSTGDRNQPQHF
v_call: TRBV11-2; clone_size: -; d_call: -; j_call: TRBJ1-1; cdr3_nt: TGTGCCAGCAGCTCGCCAGCACTCACTGAAGCTTTCTTT; cdr3_aa: CASSSPALTEAFF